This T cell receptor beta chain is from a study of cytomegalovirus exposure and HLA in healthy donors (dated by TCRdb to 2016 to 2017). Some background on the complete study: In an earlier analysis of 587 of the donors, about 260 Gb of sequence data and 100 million or so unique TCR beta sequences from some 170 million T cells were reported. Around 320 gigabases of sequencing data and roughly 90 million unique TCR sequences were included in an early release covering about 700 HLA-typed donors. The genetic ancestry cluster associated with self-reported Caucasian donors included 80% to 90% of the roughly 400 genotyped donors. The aim of the study was to test whether cataloging public T cell receptors could identify signatures of past pathogen exposure. The study profiled the T cell repertoires of around 700 subjects by immunosequencing and related them to cytomegalovirus serostatus. Along with the roughly 670-subject first cohort, a separate validation cohort of over a hundred different subjects was used. The study combined high-throughput TCR immunosequencing, statistical association of individual TCRs with disease status, and machine learning to predict cytomegalovirus infection status. A later analysis re-analyzed previously published TCR beta repertoires from roughly 630 donors and added high-resolution HLA genotyping to study TCR occurrence patterns. Rather than drawing on any new phenotypic data, the later analysis identified candidate immune exposures from TCR beta sequences and the way those sequences occurred across donors. To decide whether each TCR beta V gene segment behaved as functional or pseudogenic, an earlier analysis of approximately 590 of the donors relied on high-throughput TCR beta sequencing. Alongside the repertoire data, information on donor age, sex, ethnicity and CMV serostatus was compiled. A later genetic analysis used genome-wide SNP genotypes for about three fifths of the 666 donors, treating that subset as a discovery cohort. Every repertoire in the discovery cohort had been generated on one and the same sequencing platform. HLA typing covered class I and class II loci at four-digit resolution. The number of typed donors differed by locus: about 629-630 for A, B, C, DRB1 and DQB1; some 500 for DQA1; roughly 600 for DPA1; and roughly 450 for DPB1. Four or five DR-DQ haplotypes were handled as single units for association and clustering because linkage in the cohort was strong. On average, around 240,000 unique TCR beta nucleotide sequences were sequenced per donor among a few hundred genotyped donors of the cohort, with 15% to 20% of those sequences being non-productive. What the study reported, not specific to this receptor: The study gave a list of 150 to 200 TCR beta chains associated with cytomegalovirus. A group of highly shared sequence variants was considered likely to be a technical artifact of the sequencing pipeline. In an earlier analysis of around 600 of the donors, most TCR beta V segments were observed in productive rearrangements about 90% or about 30% of the time, broadly matching IMGT annotations. Because counts were too low, more than 15 rarely observed V segments, including chromosome 9 orphons, were left out of the earlier analysis of about 500 of the donors. Three of the identified cytomegalovirus-associated TCR beta chains were confirmed in vitro to be specific for cytomegalovirus antigens. In a later analysis, HLA-associated TCR beta chains were found to be more clonally expanded and to have lower generation probabilities than equally common non-associated chains. A later analysis associated roughly 17,000 TCR beta sequences with specific HLA alleles at a false discovery rate of 0.05. Only TCR beta chains were sequenced in this cohort, and the absence of alpha or paired-chain data limited detectable features. Correlated functional status among segregating V segments might be attributable to linkage disequilibrium, but an unknown experimental factor could not be ruled out. In a later analysis, several top co-occurrence clusters were reported to appear linked to parvovirus B19, influenza, CMV and Epstein-Barr virus. In a later analysis, TCR association rates were found to vary across HLA loci, with the most associated TCRs seen for DRB1 alleles and the fewest for HLA-C alleles. Because some donors lacked HLA typing at each locus, the association tests relied only on the typed subset. The classifier was reported to diagnose cytomegalovirus status with high specificity and sensitivity in both the original cohort and the validation cohort. A further reported finding was that TCR beta sequences accurately predicted the HLA-A and HLA-B alleles for most subjects in the first cohort. V-gene and J-gene trimming of TCR beta chains was associated with a missense DCLRE1C variant in a later genetic analysis, and the association was replicated in an independent cohort. Most TCR sequences were observed very rarely across donors, whereas some public TCRs were present in many individuals. The 87-base-pair reads could not distinguish some IMGT-functional V segments, including TRBV6-2 and TRBV6-3, so those segments were excluded. When HLA alleles, especially DR and DQ, strongly co-occurred, TCR associations were difficult to assign to individual alleles. According to a later analysis, most CMV-associated TCR beta chains appeared to be HLA-restricted, and the HLA associations seemed to be driven largely by CMV exposure. Immune exposure information for the cohort was limited to CMV serostatus. The authors suggested that the approach could potentially be generalized to other disease states and immunological phenotypes. Sequencing depth was assumed to be roughly uniform across donors in the presence/absence analyses, though that assumption may not hold. According to a later genetic analysis, donors in an Asian-associated ancestry cluster had fewer N-insertions in productive TCRs than the approximately 670-donor mean.

Library creation used the immunoSEQ multiplex PCR assay. The multiplex PCR relied on a mix of 60 forward primers for TCR Vbeta segments and 13 reverse primers for TCR Jbeta segments. The CDR3 region of rearranged TCR beta genes was amplified from genomic DNA with a multiplex PCR assay. The amplified TCR beta libraries were sequenced on the Illumina HiSeq System as 87-base-pair reads. As for the authors' bioinformatics: A later analysis tallied roughly 76 million unique TCR beta chains across the roughly 610 repertoires, and around 9.9 million of those chains were shared by two or more donors. A nearest-neighbor algorithm error-corrected the raw reads and collapsed the reads into unique sequences, merging closely related sequences to remove PCR and sequencing errors. Alignment of CDR3 sequences to IMGT reference sequences was used to assign V, D and J gene segments. For a sequence to be retained, at least a six-nucleotide match to both a V gene segment and a J gene segment was required. Rearrangements were classified as productive when the CDR3 lacked stop codons and remained in frame with V and J, and all other rearrangements were classified as non-productive. CDR3 was defined according to IMGT convention as the region running from the second conserved V-encoded cysteine to the conserved J-encoded phenylalanine. The earlier analysis of 550 to 650 of the donors excluded any sequence lacking an unambiguous match to a single V gene segment. An earlier analysis of 587 of the donors classified V segments as functional when productive rearrangements were above 56.7% and as segregating when the standard deviation between donors was above 5%. A statistical classification framework was built for diagnosing cytomegalovirus status from the catalog of TCR beta chain sequences. In a later analysis, TCR nucleotide sequences were compared against IMGT/GENE-DB human TR gene sequences so that V and J genes could be assigned. The TCRdist pipeline was used in a later analysis to assign CDR3 sequences and most-parsimonious VDJ recombination scenarios. A later analysis defined each TCR beta chain by its CDR3 amino acid sequence plus V-gene family, and excluded reads lacking a unique V-gene family. As a way to deal with suspected cross-contamination and a sequencing artifact, a later analysis dropped approximately 570 nucleotide sequences that were highly shared and had low generation probability. In a later analysis, a clonal expansion index was calculated for each public chain from normalized within-repertoire ranks of inferred template counts. In a later analysis, generation probabilities were computed using a VDJ recombination model fitted to out-of-frame rearrangements, and the results were checked against IGoR. In a later analysis, TCR-TCR, TCR-HLA and TCR-CMV co-occurrence was scored with hypergeometric tests, and a repertoire-size bias correction was applied to TCR pairs. To estimate false discovery rates, a later analysis permuted the HLA or CMV assignments 20 times. In a later analysis, co-occurring TCRs were grouped with DBSCAN, and TCRdist sequence similarity was added when clustering was performed within HLA-allele-positive subsets. Repertoires with fewer than 30,000 or more than 120,000 public chains were left out of co-occurrence clustering, as were four to six repertoires with anomalous nucleotide sharing. The source is immuneACCESS, and TCRdb retained only in-frame sequences with V and J called. Part of the clones is not carried over; for the studies checked, unresolved V genes explain less than half of this, and the remainder is unexplained. That table furnishes V, J and clone size, whereas the DNA furnished D and trimming. In this sample the table shows over 85,000 clones, about 80% of which occur a single time. The top ten constitute around 3.5% of the sample.

The CDR3 runs 19 residues from the cysteine to the phenylalanine. CDR3 DNA only is kept here, 57 bases in frame from base 1. This clone was detected only once. Its cognate antigen has yet to be identified. No qualities accompany the bases; no much larger clone lies one base away. The cohort consisted of 600 to 700 healthy bone marrow donors. All cohort members were sampled while nominally healthy, although unrecorded immune exposures were likely present. The donor tested CMV seronegative, placing the donor among the 300 to 400 seronegative members of the cohort. A peripheral blood sample was collected from each donor, and TCR beta sequencing was performed on peripheral blood mononuclear cells. The Qiagen DNeasy Blood Extraction Kit was used to extract genomic DNA from the blood cell samples.

The origin of this receptor is a man aged 35-49 years in good health and CMV-seronegative. Specimen: PBMCs. The chain is assembled from TRBV21-1 and TRBJ2-6; the D segment call TRBD1 is taken from the table without a DNA check. TRBV21-1 is annotated as a pseudogene. The encoded CDR3 is CASILGGLTSSSGANVLTF. The base sequence is TGTGCCAGCATCCTAGGGGGCCTGACCTCGAGCTCTGGGGCCAACGTCCTGACTTTC.